A selection of T cell receptor beta chains follows, all from one sample in a study of blood T cell repertoires in COVID-19. Clones were sequenced by immunoSEQ multiplex PCR, and TCRdb holds only the in-frame ones, with some missing. The repertoire holds approximately 270,000 clones, with 80% to 90% as singletons. The sequencing input was peripheral blood. These receptors all come from an elderly man with acute or convalescent COVID-19. The CDR3 runs from the conserved cysteine through the conserved F or W. The D gene is left open where the match is weak. Some rows have no size entry. The others give once, few or many, or a class for an expanded clone.

V gene,clone size,D gene,J gene,CDR3 protein,CDR3 DNA
TRBV18,-,-,TRBJ2-7,CASSPQAEGAGANLYF,TGTGCCAGCTCACCACAAGCGGAAGGGGCAGGGGCTAATCTGTACTTC
TRBV7-5,-,-,TRBJ2-1,CARSQLAGGPVDYNEQFF,TGTGCCAGAAGCCAACTAGCGGGAGGGCCTGTGGACTACAATGAGCAGTTCTTC
TRBV6-7,few,TRBD1,TRBJ1-4,CASGKTGYSEKLFF,TGTGCCAGCGGAAAGACAGGGTACAGTGAAAAACTGTTTTTT
TRBV5-1,-,TRBD1,TRBJ2-3,CASGDRVSDTQYF,TGCGCCAGTGGGGACAGGGTGTCAGATACGCAGTATTTT
TRBV19,-,-,TRBJ1-6,CASRGLGHSPLHF,TGTGCCAGTAGGGGACTTGGGCATTCACCCCTCCACTTT
TRBV18,-,TRBD1,TRBJ1-5,CASSLQGKGQPQHF,TGTGCCAGCTCCCTACAGGGGAAGGGTCAGCCCCAGCATTTT
TRBV28,-,TRBD1,TRBJ2-3,CASRQQGATGTDTQYF,TGTGCCAGCAGACAACAGGGGGCAACTGGCACAGATACGCAGTATTTT
TRBV5-4,-,TRBD1,TRBJ1-1,CASSLDRTGNEAFF,TGTGCCAGCAGCCTAGACCGGACAGGGAATGAAGCTTTCTTT
TRBV7-6,-,-,TRBJ2-1,CASSLAQGLSNEQFF,TGTGCCAGCAGCTTAGCGCAGGGTCTAAGCAATGAGCAGTTCTTC
TRBV2,-,-,TRBJ1-4,CASSSGLPGEKLFF,TGTGCCAGCAGCTCGGGACTCCCGGGCGAAAAACTGTTTTTT
TRBV7-8,-,-,TRBJ2-5,CASSLVLGETQYF,TGTGCCAGCAGCTTAGTACTAGGGGAGACCCAGTACTTC
TRBV3-1/TRBV3-2,-,-,TRBJ1-2,CASSRDRSFQGYTF,TGTGCCAGCAGCCGCGATAGGAGTTTTCAGGGCTACACCTTC
TRBV6-6,-,TRBD1,TRBJ1-6,CAAGGTGGNSPLHF,TGTGCCGCCGGCGGGACAGGGGGTAATTCACCCCTCCACTTT
TRBV12-5,-,TRBD1,TRBJ1-6,CASGGTAPNSPLHF,TGTGCTAGTGGCGGGACAGCCCCTAATTCACCCCTCCACTTT
TRBV19,-,-,TRBJ1-5,CASSQGRENQPQHF,TGTGCCAGTAGTCAGGGGAGGGAAAATCAGCCCCAGCATTTT
TRBV6-4,-,TRBD1,TRBJ1-6,CASSSDRNSPLHF,TGTGCCAGCAGTTCGGACAGGAATTCACCCCTCCACTTT
TRBV24-1,-,-,TRBJ2-1,CATSVSDSSGGNEQFF,TGTGCCACCAGTGTCTCCGACTCCTCCGGGGGCAATGAGCAGTTCTTC
TRBV5-1,-,TRBD2,TRBJ2-3,CASSGLAGGLSTDTQYF,TGCGCCAGCAGCGGGTTAGCGGGGGGGCTGAGCACAGATACGCAGTATTTT
TRBV19,-,TRBD1,TRBJ1-2,CASSSQDRADYGYTF,TGTGCCAGTAGTTCCCAAGACAGGGCGGACTATGGCTACACCTTC
TRBV10-2,-,-,TRBJ2-1,CASSPGVSYNEQFF,TGCGCCAGCAGCCCGGGGGTTTCCTACAATGAGCAGTTCTTC
TRBV5-1,-,TRBD2,TRBJ2-3,CASSGWASGDTDTQYF,TGCGCCAGCAGTGGTTGGGCTAGCGGAGACACAGATACGCAGTATTTT
TRBV27,-,-,TRBJ1-2,CASSEGTFQGYTF,TGTGCCAGCAGCGAGGGGACATTCCAAGGCTACACCTTC
TRBV7-3,-,-,TRBJ1-5,CASSLTLRQISNQPQHF,TGTGCCAGCAGTCTCACCCTGAGACAGATTAGCAATCAGCCCCAGCATTTT
TRBV9,-,TRBD2,TRBJ2-2,CASGIAGGPSIPGELFF,TGTGCCAGTGGAATAGCGGGAGGGCCCTCCATTCCCGGGGAGCTGTTTTTT
TRBV10-2,-,-,TRBJ2-7,CASSGDRFSTYEQYF,TGCGCCAGCAGTGGTGACAGGTTCTCAACCTACGAGCAGTACTTC
TRBV7-9,-,-,TRBJ1-1,CASSPPGGENTEAFF,TGTGCCAGCAGCCCCCCCGGGGGGGAAAACACTGAAGCTTTCTTT
TRBV4-2,-,-,TRBJ1-5,CASSQDGQLNQPQHF,TGTGCCAGCAGCCAAGATGGGCAGCTAAATCAGCCCCAGCATTTT
TRBV2,-,-,TRBJ1-1,CASYREVIDTEAFF,TGTGCCAGCTACCGGGAAGTTATTGACACTGAAGCTTTCTTT
TRBV5-1,-,-,TRBJ1-3,CACLGWGLDHTGNTIYF,TGCGCCTGTTTGGGCTGGGGGCTGGATCACACTGGAAACACCATATATTTT